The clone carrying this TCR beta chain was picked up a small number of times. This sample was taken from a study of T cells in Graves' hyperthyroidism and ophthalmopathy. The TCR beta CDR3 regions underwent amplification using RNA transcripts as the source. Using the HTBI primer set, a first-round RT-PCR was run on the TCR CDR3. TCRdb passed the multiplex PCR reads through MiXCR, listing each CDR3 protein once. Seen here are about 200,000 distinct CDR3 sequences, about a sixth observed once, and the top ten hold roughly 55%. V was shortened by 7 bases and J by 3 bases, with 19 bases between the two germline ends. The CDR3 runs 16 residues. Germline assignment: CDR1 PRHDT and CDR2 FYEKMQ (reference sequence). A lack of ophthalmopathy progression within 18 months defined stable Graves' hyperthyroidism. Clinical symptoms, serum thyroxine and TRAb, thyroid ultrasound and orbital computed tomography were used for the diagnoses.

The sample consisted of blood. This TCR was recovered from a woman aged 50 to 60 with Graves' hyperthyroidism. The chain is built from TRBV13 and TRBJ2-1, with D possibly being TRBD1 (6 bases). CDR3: CASNPYRDKFYNEQFF. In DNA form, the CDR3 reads TGTGCCAGCAACCCATACCGGGACAAATTCTACAATGAGCAGTTCTTC.